This note documents a single TCR beta chain sequence. The data belong to a study of blood T cell repertoires in COVID-19. Method: immunoSEQ multiplex PCR; TCRdb's copy keeps in-frame clones and lacks some. The data hold 53,000 or so clones, with 77% observed a single time. CDR1 LGHDT and CDR2 YNNKEL come from the germline V gene (reference sequence). This CDR3 is built from 16 residues. J gave up 2 bases and V 4 bases, and 5 bases lay outside the gene matches. The sequence derives from a man aged 65-85 years with active or convalescent COVID-19. The rearrangement links TRBV3-1 (or the pseudogene TRBV3-2) to TRBJ2-5; 12 positions match TRBD2. Sequenced material: peripheral blood. The CDR3 DNA follows: TGTGCCAGCAGCCTCGGCCTAGCGGGGGGGCAAGAGACCCAGTACTTC. Translation gives CASSLGLAGGQETQYF.